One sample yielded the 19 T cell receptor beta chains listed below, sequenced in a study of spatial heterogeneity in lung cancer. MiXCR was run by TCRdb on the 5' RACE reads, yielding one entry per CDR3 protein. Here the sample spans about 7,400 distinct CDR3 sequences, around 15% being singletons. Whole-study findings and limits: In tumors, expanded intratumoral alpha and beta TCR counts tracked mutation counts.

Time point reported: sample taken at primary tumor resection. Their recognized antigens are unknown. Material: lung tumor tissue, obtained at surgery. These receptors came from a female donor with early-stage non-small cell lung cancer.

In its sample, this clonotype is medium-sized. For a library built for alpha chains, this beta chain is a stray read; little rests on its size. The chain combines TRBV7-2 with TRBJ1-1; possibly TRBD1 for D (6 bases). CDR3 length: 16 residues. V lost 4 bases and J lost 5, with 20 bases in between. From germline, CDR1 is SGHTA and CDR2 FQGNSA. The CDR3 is CASSSTPPRGRTEAFF. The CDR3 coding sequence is TGTGCCAGCAGCTCGACCCCCCCCAGGGGTCGGACTGAAGCTTTCTTT.

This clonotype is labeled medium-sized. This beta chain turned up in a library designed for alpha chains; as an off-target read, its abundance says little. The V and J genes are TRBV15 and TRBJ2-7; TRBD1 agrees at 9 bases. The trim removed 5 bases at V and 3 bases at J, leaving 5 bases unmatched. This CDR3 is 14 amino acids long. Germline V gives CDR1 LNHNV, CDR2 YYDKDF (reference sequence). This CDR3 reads CATSPGQGNYEQYF. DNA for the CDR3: TGTGCCACCAGCCCCGGACAGGGGAACTACGAGCAGTACTTC.

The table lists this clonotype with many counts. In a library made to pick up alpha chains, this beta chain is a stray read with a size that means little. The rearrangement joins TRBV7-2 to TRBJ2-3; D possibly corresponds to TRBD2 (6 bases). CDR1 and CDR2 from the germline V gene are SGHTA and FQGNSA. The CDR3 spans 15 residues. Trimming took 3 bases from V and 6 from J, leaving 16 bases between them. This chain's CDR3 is CASSLRRGIQDTQYF. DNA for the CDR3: TGTGCCAGCAGCTTGCGGCGGGGTATTCAGGATACGCAGTATTTT. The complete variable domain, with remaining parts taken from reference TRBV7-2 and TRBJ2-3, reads GAGVSQSPSNKVTEKGKDVELRCDPISGHTALYWYRQSLGQGLEFLIYFQGNSAPDKSGLPSDRFSAERTGGSVSTLTIQRTQQEDSAVYLCASSLRRGIQDTQYFGPGTRLTVL.

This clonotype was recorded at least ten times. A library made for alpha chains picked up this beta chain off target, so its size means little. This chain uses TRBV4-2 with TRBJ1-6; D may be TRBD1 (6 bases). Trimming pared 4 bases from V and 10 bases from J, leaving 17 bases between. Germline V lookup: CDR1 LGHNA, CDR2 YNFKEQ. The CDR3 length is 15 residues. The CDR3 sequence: CASSREQGGGSPLHF. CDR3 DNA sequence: TGTGCCAGCAGCCGAGAACAGGGAGGAGGGTCACCCCTCCACTTT.

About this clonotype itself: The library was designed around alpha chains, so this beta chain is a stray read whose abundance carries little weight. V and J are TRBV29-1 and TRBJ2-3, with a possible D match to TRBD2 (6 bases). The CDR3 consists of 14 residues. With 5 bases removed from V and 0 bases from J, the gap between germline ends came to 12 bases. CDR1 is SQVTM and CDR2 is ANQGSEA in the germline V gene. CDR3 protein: CSVTSGLSTDTQYF. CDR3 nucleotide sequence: TGCAGCGTTACCAGCGGGCTTAGCACAGATACGCAGTATTTT.

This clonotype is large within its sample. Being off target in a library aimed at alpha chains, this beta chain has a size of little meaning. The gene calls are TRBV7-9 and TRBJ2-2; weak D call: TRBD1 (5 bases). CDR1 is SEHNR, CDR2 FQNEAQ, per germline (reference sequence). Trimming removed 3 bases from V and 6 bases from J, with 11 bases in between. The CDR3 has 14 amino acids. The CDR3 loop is CASSFNRLSGELFF. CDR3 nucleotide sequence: TGTGCCAGCAGCTTTAACAGGTTATCCGGGGAGCTGTTTTTT. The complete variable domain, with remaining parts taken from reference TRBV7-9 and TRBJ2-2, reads DTGVSQNPRHKITKRGQNVTFRCDPISEHNRLYWYRQTLGQGPEFLTYFQNEAQLEKSRLLSDRFSAERPKGSFSTLEIQRTEQGDSAMYLCASSFNRLSGELFFGEGSRLTVL.

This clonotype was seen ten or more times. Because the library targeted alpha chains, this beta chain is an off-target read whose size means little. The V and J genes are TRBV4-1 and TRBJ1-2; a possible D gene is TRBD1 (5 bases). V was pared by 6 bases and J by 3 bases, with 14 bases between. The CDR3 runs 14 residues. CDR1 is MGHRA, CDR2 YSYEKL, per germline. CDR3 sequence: CASRNLGRDYGYTF. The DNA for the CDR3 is TGCGCCAGCAGGAACCTAGGCAGGGACTATGGCTACACCTTC.

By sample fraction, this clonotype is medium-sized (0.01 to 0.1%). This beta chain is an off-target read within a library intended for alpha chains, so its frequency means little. The CDR3 coding sequence is TGTGCCAGCAGCTTACTAGGGCCCCCGGGCACAGATACGCAGTATTTT. This encodes CASSLLGPPGTDTQYF. The chain is built from TRBV7-6 and TRBJ2-3, with unresolved D. This CDR3 is built from 16 residues. CDR1 and CDR2 (germline): SGHVS, FNYEAQ. The V end lost 2 bases, the J end lost 1 base, and 13 bases lay between the germline ends.

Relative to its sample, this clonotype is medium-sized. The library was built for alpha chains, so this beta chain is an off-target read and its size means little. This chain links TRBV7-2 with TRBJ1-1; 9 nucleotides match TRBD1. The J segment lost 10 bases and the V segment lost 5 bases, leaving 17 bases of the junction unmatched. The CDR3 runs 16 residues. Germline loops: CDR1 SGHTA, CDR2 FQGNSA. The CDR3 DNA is TGTGCCAGCAGCCTGAGGTGGGGCACAGGGGGCGGGATAGCTTTCTTT. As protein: CASSLRWGTGGGIAFF.

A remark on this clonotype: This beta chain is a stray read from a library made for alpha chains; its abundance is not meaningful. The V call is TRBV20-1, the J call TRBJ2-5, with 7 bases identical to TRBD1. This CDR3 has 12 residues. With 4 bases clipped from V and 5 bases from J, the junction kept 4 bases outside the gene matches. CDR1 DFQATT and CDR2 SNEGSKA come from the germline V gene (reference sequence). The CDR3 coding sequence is TGCAGTGCTACAGGGGGTCGGGAGACCCAGTACTTC. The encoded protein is CSATGGRETQYF.

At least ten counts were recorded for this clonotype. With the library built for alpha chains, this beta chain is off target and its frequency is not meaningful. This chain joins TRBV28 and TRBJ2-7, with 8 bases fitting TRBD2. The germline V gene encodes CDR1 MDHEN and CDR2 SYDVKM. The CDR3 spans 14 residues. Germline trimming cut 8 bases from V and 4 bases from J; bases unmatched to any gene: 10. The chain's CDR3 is CASSTGGVGYEQYF. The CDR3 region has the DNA TGTGCCAGCTCCACGGGAGGGGTGGGATACGAGCAGTACTTC.

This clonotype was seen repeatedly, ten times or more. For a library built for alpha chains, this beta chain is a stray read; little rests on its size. CDR3 protein: CSTIAGTTDTQYF. The DNA of the CDR3 is TGCAGCACGATAGCGGGGACCACAGATACGCAGTATTTT. The chain carries TRBV20-1 and TRBJ2-3, with 8 bases matching TRBD2. Germline V gives CDR1 DFQATT, CDR2 SNEGSKA (reference sequence). There are 13 residues in the CDR3.

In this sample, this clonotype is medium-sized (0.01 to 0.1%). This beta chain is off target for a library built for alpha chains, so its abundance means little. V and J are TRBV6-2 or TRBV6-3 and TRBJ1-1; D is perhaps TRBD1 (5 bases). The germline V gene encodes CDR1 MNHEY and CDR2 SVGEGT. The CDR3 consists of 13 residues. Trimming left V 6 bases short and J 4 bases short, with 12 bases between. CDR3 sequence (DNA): TGTGCCAGCAGGTCCCAGGGCTTCACTGAAGCTTTCTTT. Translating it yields CASRSQGFTEAFF.

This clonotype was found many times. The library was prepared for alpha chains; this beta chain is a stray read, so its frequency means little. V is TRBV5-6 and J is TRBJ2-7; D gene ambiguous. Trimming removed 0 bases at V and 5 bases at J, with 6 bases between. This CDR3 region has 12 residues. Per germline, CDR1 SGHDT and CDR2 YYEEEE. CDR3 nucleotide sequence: TGTGCCAGCAGCTTGGTAGGAGACGAGCAGTACTTC. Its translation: CASSLVGDEQYF.

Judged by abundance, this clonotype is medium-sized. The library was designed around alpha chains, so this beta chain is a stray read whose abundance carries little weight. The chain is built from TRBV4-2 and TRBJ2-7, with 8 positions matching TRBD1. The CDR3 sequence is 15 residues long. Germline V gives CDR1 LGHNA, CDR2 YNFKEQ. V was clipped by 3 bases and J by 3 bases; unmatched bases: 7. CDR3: CASSQRTGSHYEQYF. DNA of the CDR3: TGTGCCAGCAGCCAGAGGACAGGGTCACACTACGAGCAGTACTTC.

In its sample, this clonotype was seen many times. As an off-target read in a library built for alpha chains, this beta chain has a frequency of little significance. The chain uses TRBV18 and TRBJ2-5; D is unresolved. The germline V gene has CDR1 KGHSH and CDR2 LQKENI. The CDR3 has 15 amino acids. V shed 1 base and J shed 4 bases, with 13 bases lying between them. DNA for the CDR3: TGTGCCAGCTCACCACGCTCGGTGCCGGGAGAGACCCAGTACTTC. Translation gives CASSPRSVPGETQYF.

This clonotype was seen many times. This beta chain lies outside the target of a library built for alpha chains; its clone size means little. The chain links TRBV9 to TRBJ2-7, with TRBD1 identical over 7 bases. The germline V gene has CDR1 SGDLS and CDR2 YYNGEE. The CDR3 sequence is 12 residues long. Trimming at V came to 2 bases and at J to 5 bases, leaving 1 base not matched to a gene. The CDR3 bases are TGTGCCAGCAGCGTGACAGGGAACGAGCAGTACTTC. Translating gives CASSVTGNEQYF. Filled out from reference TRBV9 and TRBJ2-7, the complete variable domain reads DSGVTQTPKHLITATGQRVTLRCSPRSGDLSVYWYQQSLDQGLQFLIQYYNGEERAKGNILERFSAQQFPDLHSELNLSSLELGDSALYFCASSVTGNEQYFGPGTRLTVT.

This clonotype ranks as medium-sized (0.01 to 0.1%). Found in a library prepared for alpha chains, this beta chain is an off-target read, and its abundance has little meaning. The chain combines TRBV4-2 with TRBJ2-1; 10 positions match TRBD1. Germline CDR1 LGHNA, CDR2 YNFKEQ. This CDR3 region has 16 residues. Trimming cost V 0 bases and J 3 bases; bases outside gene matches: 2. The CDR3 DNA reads TGTGCCAGCAGCCAAGATTGGGACAGGGGCTACAATGAGCAGTTCTTC. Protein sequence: CASSQDWDRGYNEQFF.

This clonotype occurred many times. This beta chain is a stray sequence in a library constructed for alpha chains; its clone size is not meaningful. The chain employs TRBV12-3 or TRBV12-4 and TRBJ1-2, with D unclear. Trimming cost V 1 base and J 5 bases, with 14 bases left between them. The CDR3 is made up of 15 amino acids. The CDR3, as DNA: TGTGCCAGCAGTTTAGGCCTCTGGGCCTTATATGGCTACACCTTC. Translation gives CASSLGLWALYGYTF.